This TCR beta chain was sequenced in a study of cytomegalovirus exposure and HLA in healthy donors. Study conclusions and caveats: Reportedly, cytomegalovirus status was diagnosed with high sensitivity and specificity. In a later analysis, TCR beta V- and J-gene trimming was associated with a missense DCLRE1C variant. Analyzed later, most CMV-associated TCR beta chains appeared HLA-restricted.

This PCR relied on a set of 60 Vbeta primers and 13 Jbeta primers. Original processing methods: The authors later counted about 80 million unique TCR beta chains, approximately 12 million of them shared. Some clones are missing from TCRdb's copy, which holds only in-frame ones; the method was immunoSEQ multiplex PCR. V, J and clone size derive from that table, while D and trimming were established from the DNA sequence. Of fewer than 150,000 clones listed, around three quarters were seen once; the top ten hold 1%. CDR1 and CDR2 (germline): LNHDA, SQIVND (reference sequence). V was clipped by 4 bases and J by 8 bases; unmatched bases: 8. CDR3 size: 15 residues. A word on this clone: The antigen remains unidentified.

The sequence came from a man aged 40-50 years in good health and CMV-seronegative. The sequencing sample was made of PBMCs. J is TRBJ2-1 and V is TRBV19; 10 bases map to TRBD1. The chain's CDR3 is CASSTGQGVLYEQFF. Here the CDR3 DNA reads TGTGCCAGTAGTACAGGACAGGGGGTTCTTTATGAGCAGTTCTTC.